The present T cell receptor (beta chain) was sequenced within a study of T cell changes during pregnancy in multiple sclerosis. Germline V gene sequence: CDR1 SGHDT, CDR2 YYEEEE. This CDR3 contains 15 residues. Losses at the gene ends were 2 bases for V and 2 bases for J; bases not matched to a gene: 6. Assay: immunoSEQ multiplex PCR; the TCRdb copy retains only in-frame clones and omits some. The table lists approximately 40,000 clones, roughly 90% of them singletons, with more than 5% in the top ten. Here the sequenced sample was CD8+ T cells from peripheral blood mononuclear cells, taken in the third trimester of pregnancy. The TCR sequence derives from a female donor with multiple sclerosis, enrolled in a pregnancy study. V usage is TRBV5-6 and J usage is TRBJ2-7, with 8 positions matching TRBD2. This CDR3 is CASSFRLAGPYEQYF. The CDR3 region has the DNA TGTGCCAGCAGCTTTCGCCTAGCGGGCCCCTACGAGCAGTACTTC.